Listed below are T cell receptor beta chains from one sample, sequenced in a study of T-cell reconstitution after alpha-beta-depleted transplantation in children. Each CDR3 protein gets one entry after TCRdb re-called the PCR reads with MiXCR. The table shows some 530,000 distinct CDR3 sequences, with around 12% occurring only once. This specimen consisted of PBMCs from the stem cell graft donor, obtained from the stem cell graft. These receptors originate from a human donor who donated a stem cell graft to a child with combined immunodeficiency. The conserved cysteine and the conserved F or W are not part of the CDR3 here. Fields, in order: D gene, J gene, V gene, CDR3 length, CDR3 protein. A D gene is named only where the DNA matches it firmly.

>TRBD2|TRBJ2-7|TRBV9|13
ASSVVSSGVYEQY
>TRBD2|TRBJ2-2|TRBV6-1|12
ASQGRVAIGELF
>NA|TRBJ2-1|TRBV7-2|13
ASSLDGPHYNEQF
>NA|TRBJ1-2|TRBV15|12
ATSRGREDRGYT
>NA|TRBJ2-1|TRBV12-3/TRBV12-4|12
ASSLPGASNEQF
>NA|TRBJ2-6|TRBV12-3/TRBV12-4|13
ASRPWAGGANVLT
>NA|TRBJ2-5|TRBV20-1|13
SAKEGGTPKETQY
>NA|TRBJ2-5|TRBV20-1|11
SASAGNQETQY
>TRBD1|TRBJ2-5|TRBV12-3/TRBV12-4|13
ASSLARGQQETQY
>NA|TRBJ1-4|TRBV20-1|12
SANPDTAGEKLF
>TRBD2|TRBJ2-1|TRBV5-1|16
ASSFGLAGVGSYNEQF
>TRBD2|TRBJ2-1|TRBV5-1|13
ASRFSGDSYNEQF
>NA|TRBJ2-5|TRBV13|11
ASSPLGEETQY
>NA|TRBJ2-5|TRBV6-5|13
ASSSWTEGQETQY
>NA|TRBJ2-1|TRBV12-3/TRBV12-4|12
ASSYGQTNNEQF